The 15 T cell receptor beta chains below come from one sample, sequenced in a study of blood T cells in healthy people across ages. Combining a sample-barcoded 5' primer with a J-beta primer mix, a second PCR ran for roughly 7 to 11 cycles. TCRdb used MiXCR to reprocess the 5' RACE reads, holding one entry per CDR3 protein. The sample contains some 1.7 million distinct CDR3 sequences, 25% to 30% of which appear only once. Sequencing was done on a sample of blood. Receptors originate from a woman aged 25 to 45 in good health.

This clonotype was seen a few times. The V call is TRBV12-3 or TRBV12-4, the J call TRBJ2-1; D gene ambiguous. This CDR3 is 15 amino acids long. Trimming left V 3 bases short and J 2 bases short, with 11 bases between. CDR3 sequence: CASSFRRGAYNEQFF. CDR3 nucleotide sequence: TGTGCCAGCAGTTTCCGACGAGGCGCCTACAATGAGCAGTTCTTC.

This clonotype has at least ten counts. CDR3 loop: CASSFRDIYEQYF. As DNA, the CDR3 is TGTGCCAGCAGTTTCAGGGACATCTACGAGCAGTACTTC. The rearrangement uses TRBV12-3 or TRBV12-4 and TRBJ2-7, with D possibly being TRBD1 (6 bases). Trimming cost V 3 bases and J 3 bases, with 9 bases left between them. The CDR3 loop spans 13 amino acids.

This clonotype was counted only a few times. This chain joins TRBV7-9 and TRBJ2-7; weak D call: TRBD1 (5 bases). The CDR3 loop spans 12 amino acids. V was trimmed by 5 bases and J by 6 bases, leaving 11 bases between them. Germline V gene data show CDR1 as SEHNR and CDR2 as FQNEAQ (reference sequence). CDR3 region: CASSARVREQYF. The DNA for the CDR3 is TGTGCCAGCAGCGCCAGGGTCCGCGAGCAGTACTTC.

The chain joins TRBV3-1 to TRBJ2-3; 10 nucleotides align to TRBD2. The junction had 5 bases not matched to a gene; V was cut back by 5 bases and J by 0 bases. The CDR3 consists of 16 residues. Germline V gives CDR1 LGHDT, CDR2 YNNKEL (reference sequence). The CDR3 loop reads CASSYIAGGSTDTQYF. As DNA, the CDR3 is TGTGCCAGCAGCTACATAGCGGGGGGAAGCACAGATACGCAGTATTTT.

The rearrangement links TRBV7-9 to TRBJ2-3, with 8 bases matching TRBD1. Germline lookup yields CDR1 SEHNR and CDR2 FQNEAQ (reference sequence). V gave up 0 bases and J gave up 1 base; unmatched junction bases: 6. The CDR3 sequence is 17 residues long. The chain's CDR3 is CASSLAGRQGRTDTQYF. The CDR3 nucleotides read TGTGCCAGCAGCTTAGCAGGGAGACAGGGGCGCACAGATACGCAGTATTTT.

This clonotype has just a few counts. V gene TRBV20-1 combines with J gene TRBJ2-1; 8 nucleotides line up with TRBD2. V lost 6 bases to trimming and J lost 7 bases; unmatched junction nucleotides: 11. This CDR3 comprises 14 residues. Per germline, CDR1 DFQATT and CDR2 SNEGSKA (reference sequence). The CDR3 region has the DNA TGCAGTGCCACAACCGGGACTAGTAAAAATGAGCAGTTCTTC. Translation gives CSATTGTSKNEQFF.

The table lists this clonotype with many counts. Here the CDR3 reads CSARERNEQFF. DNA for the CDR3: TGCAGTGCTAGAGAGCGTAATGAGCAGTTCTTC. J is TRBJ2-1 and V is TRBV20-1, with no clear D. The CDR3 extends over 11 amino acids. Germline CDR1 DFQATT, CDR2 SNEGSKA (reference sequence). V lost 0 bases and J lost 7, with 4 bases in between.

The table lists this clonotype with many counts. The chain has TRBV20-1 and TRBJ2-7; 11 nucleotides line up with TRBD1. CDR3 length equals 14 residues. Germline V gene data show CDR1 as DFQATT and CDR2 as SNEGSKA (reference sequence). V was clipped by 6 bases and J by 7 bases; unmatched bases: 11. The CDR3, as DNA: TGCAGTGCGAATCCGGGACAGGGGGTTAGAGAGCAGTACTTC. Encoded protein: CSANPGQGVREQYF.

The rearrangement uses TRBV5-5 and TRBJ1-5, with D perhaps matching TRBD1 (5 bases). Germline V lookup: CDR1 SGHKS, CDR2 YYEKEE (reference sequence). Trimming stripped 2 bases from V and 7 bases from J, with 10 bases between. The CDR3 covers 13 residues. The CDR3 sequence is CASSFPGGQPQHF. As DNA, the CDR3 is TGTGCCAGCAGCTTCCCGGGGGGGCAGCCCCAGCATTTT.

The table lists this clonotype with a few counts. This chain uses TRBV14 with TRBJ2-7; no clear D. V lost 4 bases and J lost 3, with 13 bases in between. CDR1 and CDR2 from the germline V gene are SGHDN and FVKESK. The CDR3 has 14 residues. The CDR3: CASSPQGPLYEQYF. The CDR3 bases are TGTGCCAGCAGCCCTCAAGGCCCCCTCTACGAGCAGTACTTC.

V gene TRBV5-4 combines with J gene TRBJ2-3, with unresolved D. This CDR3 region has 14 residues. Between the trimmed V and J ends, which lost 2 bases and 6 bases, there was a span of 13 bases. The V gene's germline CDR1 is SGHNT and CDR2 YYREEE (reference sequence). The CDR3 DNA sequence: TGTGCCAGCAGCTTACCTCCCCCAAGGGATACGCAGTATTTT. Translation: CASSLPPPRDTQYF.

This rearrangement joins TRBV7-2 to TRBJ2-1, with TRBD2 matching 7 bases. V shed 1 base and J 3 bases; nucleotides not matched to a gene: 6. The CDR3 covers 16 residues. CDR1 and CDR2 (germline): SGHTA, FQGNSA. The CDR3 DNA is TGTGCCAGCAGCTTAGTGTACCTAGCGGTCTACAATGAGCAGTTCTTC. Translating it yields CASSLVYLAVYNEQFF.

There are a few counts of this clonotype. This chain uses TRBV20-1 with TRBJ2-7; the D is unclear. Looked up from germline, CDR1 is DFQATT and CDR2 is SNEGSKA (reference sequence). Trimming took 5 bases from V and 0 from J, leaving 11 bases between them. The CDR3 sequence is 13 residues long. The CDR3 DNA sequence: TGCAGTGCTGTACGCGACCGCTCCTACGAGCAGTACTTC. This codes for CSAVRDRSYEQYF.

This clonotype was recorded at least ten times. The chain combines TRBV10-3 with TRBJ2-5; 9 bases agree with TRBD1. Germline V lookup: CDR1 ENHRY, CDR2 SYGVKD. The CDR3 length is 12 residues. The J segment lost 6 bases and the V segment lost 10 bases, leaving 6 bases of the junction unmatched. CDR3 in DNA: TGTGCCACAGGACAGGGGACTCAGACCCAGTACTTC. Translated: CATGQGTQTQYF.

This chain links TRBV6-6 with TRBJ2-1; TRBD2 aligns across 10 bases. Germline V gene data show CDR1 as MNHNY and CDR2 as SVGAGI (reference sequence). V shed 0 bases, J shed 13 bases, and the junction held 9 bases outside the gene matches. The CDR3 loop spans 15 amino acids. The CDR3 loop reads CASSYSNTLAGEQFF. DNA of the CDR3: TGTGCCAGCAGTTACTCCAACACCCTAGCGGGGGAACAGTTCTTC.